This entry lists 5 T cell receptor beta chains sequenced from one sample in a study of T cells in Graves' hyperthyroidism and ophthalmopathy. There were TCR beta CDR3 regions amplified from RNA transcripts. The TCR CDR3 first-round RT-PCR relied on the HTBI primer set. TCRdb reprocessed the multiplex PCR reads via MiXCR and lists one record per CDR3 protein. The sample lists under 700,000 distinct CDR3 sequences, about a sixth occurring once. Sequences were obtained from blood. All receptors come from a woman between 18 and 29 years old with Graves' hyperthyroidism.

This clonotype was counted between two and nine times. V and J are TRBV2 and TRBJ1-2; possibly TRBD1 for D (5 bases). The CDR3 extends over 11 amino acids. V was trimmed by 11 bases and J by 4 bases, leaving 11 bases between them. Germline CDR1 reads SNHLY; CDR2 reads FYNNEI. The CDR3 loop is CAARGTYGYTF. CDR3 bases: TGTGCCGCCCGCGGGACCTATGGCTACACCTTC.

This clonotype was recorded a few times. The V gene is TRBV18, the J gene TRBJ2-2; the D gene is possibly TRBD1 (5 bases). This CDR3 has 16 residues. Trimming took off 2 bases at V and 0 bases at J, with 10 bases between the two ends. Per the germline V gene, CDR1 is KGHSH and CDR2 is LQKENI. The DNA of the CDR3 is TGTGCCAGCTCACCAATTCCCAGGGCGAACACCGGGGAGCTGTTTTTT. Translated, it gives CASSPIPRANTGELFF.

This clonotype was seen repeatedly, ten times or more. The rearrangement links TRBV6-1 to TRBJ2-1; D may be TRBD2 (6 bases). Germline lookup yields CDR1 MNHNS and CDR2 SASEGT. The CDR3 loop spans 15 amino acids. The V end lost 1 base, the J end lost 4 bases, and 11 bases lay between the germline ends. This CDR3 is CASSEGRLGYNEQFF. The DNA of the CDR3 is TGTGCCAGCAGTGAAGGGAGACTAGGTTACAATGAGCAGTTCTTC.

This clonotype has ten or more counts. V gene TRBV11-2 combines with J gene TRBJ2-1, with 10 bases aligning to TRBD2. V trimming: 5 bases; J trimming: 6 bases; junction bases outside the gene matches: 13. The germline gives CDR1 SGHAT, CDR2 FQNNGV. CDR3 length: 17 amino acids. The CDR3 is CASSGRAGGDLPNEQFF. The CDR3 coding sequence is TGTGCCAGCAGCGGGCGAGCGGGAGGGGACCTACCCAATGAGCAGTTCTTC.

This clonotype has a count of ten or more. The CDR3 region has the DNA TGTGCCAGCAGTGAACGGGTTTCCTACCCCGAGCAGTACTTC. This translates into CASSERVSYPEQYF. The V gene is TRBV2, the J gene TRBJ2-7; D not certain. Germline V gene data show CDR1 as SNHLY and CDR2 as FYNNEI. The CDR3 totals 14 residues. V dropped 2 bases and J dropped 6 bases, with 14 bases sitting between them.